Below are 20 T cell receptor beta chains sequenced from a single sample in a study of early T cells in non-severe SARS-CoV-2 infection. TCRdb ran MiXCR on the 5' RACE reads and lists one entry per CDR3 protein. The sample contains about 83,000 distinct CDR3 sequences, around 15% of which appear only once. The sample consisted of whole blood. The source is an adult who was a healthcare worker with PCR-confirmed SARS-CoV-2 infection or an uninfected control (not recorded which).

This clonotype was counted ten times or more. The chain combines TRBV12-3 or TRBV12-4 with TRBJ2-6; TRBD1 matches at 9 bases. V was clipped by 5 bases and J by 3 bases; unmatched bases: 2. This CDR3 spans 15 amino acids. CDR3 coding DNA: TGTGCCAGCAGTACAGGGGGCGGTGGGGCCAACGTCCTGACTTTC. Protein product: CASSTGGGGANVLTF.

Concerning this clonotype: A much larger clone differs from this one at a single base, so this may be a read error. In DNA form, the CDR3 reads TGTGCCAGCAGTGATGCGAGGGGGCTATCGGGGGAGAAGTACTTC. Translation gives CASSDARGLSGEKYF. This chain uses TRBV25-1 with TRBJ2-7, with D possibly TRBD1 on 7 matching bases. The germline V gene encodes CDR1 MGHDK and CDR2 SYGVNS. The CDR3 consists of 15 residues. Between the trimmed V and J ends, which lost 3 bases and 11 bases, there was a span of 23 bases.

This clonotype appeared a few times. The V gene is TRBV24-1, the J gene TRBJ1-2, with D hard to call. The CDR3 totals 10 residues. The V and J ends lost 7 bases and 8 bases respectively, with 7 bases between them. Germline V gene lookup returns CDR1 KGHDR and CDR2 SFDVKD. As DNA, the CDR3 is TGTGCCACCAGGGAACAGGGCTACACCTTC. Translated: CATREQGYTF.

This sequence joins TRBV6-5 and TRBJ1-4, with 9 bases identical to TRBD1. V was pared by 2 bases and J by 8 bases, with 3 bases of the junction left unmatched. This CDR3 is built from 14 residues. Germline CDR1 MNHEY, CDR2 SVGAGI. The CDR3 is CASSYTGGREKLFF. The CDR3 nucleotides are TGTGCCAGCAGTTACACAGGGGGCAGGGAAAAACTGTTTTTT.

There are many counts of this clonotype. Here the CDR3 reads CATSDLGGAPNQPQHF. The DNA for the CDR3 is TGTGCCACCAGTGATTTGGGGGGAGCTCCCAATCAGCCCCAGCATTTT. J is TRBJ1-5 and V is TRBV24-1; D might be TRBD1 (5 bases). Germline V gives CDR1 KGHDR, CDR2 SFDVKD. The CDR3 extends over 16 amino acids. Trimming stripped 0 bases from V and 3 bases from J, with 11 bases between.

This clonotype showed up many times. The chain is built from TRBV20-1 and TRBJ1-2, with a possible D match to TRBD1 (6 bases). Germline-derived CDR1 and CDR2 are DFQATT and SNEGSKA (reference sequence). V dropped 3 bases and J dropped 5 bases, with 22 bases sitting between them. This CDR3 has 16 amino acids. The DNA of the CDR3 is TGCAGTGCTAGGGGACACTCCCCCGAGATAGAATATGGCTACACCTTC. This sequence encodes CSARGHSPEIEYGYTF.

This chain connects TRBV6-2 or TRBV6-3 to TRBJ1-2; perhaps TRBD1 as D (6 bases). This CDR3 is built from 12 residues. Trimming removed 6 bases at V and 10 bases at J, with 15 bases between. In germline, CDR1 is MNHEY, CDR2 SVGEGT. The CDR3 reads CASRGAPPPYTF. DNA of the CDR3: TGTGCCAGCAGGGGGGCCCCGCCGCCCTACACCTTC.

This clonotype was counted between two and nine times. The rearrangement joins TRBV27 to TRBJ1-1; tentatively, D is TRBD1 (6 bases). The CDR3 totals 13 residues. Germline values: CDR1 MNHEY, CDR2 SMNVEV (reference sequence). Trimming removed 3 bases from V and 5 bases from J, with 10 bases in between. DNA of the CDR3: TGTGCCAGCAGTTTCGGAGGGGGGACTGAAGCTTTCTTT. Translated, it gives CASSFGGGTEAFF.

This clonotype showed up just a few times. CDR3 residues: CATRDRGVNNEQFF. In DNA, the CDR3 is TGTGCCACTAGGGACAGGGGGGTAAACAATGAGCAGTTCTTC. This rearrangement joins TRBV2 to TRBJ2-1; TRBD1 matches at 11 bases. Germline lookup yields CDR1 SNHLY and CDR2 FYNNEI. Germline trimming cut 10 bases from V and 5 bases from J; bases unmatched to any gene: 7. This CDR3 region has 14 residues. Variable domain in full (rest from reference TRBV2 and TRBJ2-1): EPEVTQTPSHQVTQMGQEVILRCVPISNHLYFYWYRQILGQKVEFLVSFYNNEISEKSEIFDDQFSVERPDGSNFTLKIRSTKLEDSAMYFCATRDRGVNNEQFFGPGTRLTVL.

This clonotype turned up a few times. V usage is TRBV30 and J usage is TRBJ1-1; D is uncertain. This CDR3 is built from 14 residues. Germline CDR1 and CDR2: GTSNPN and SVGIG (reference sequence). Trimming left V 0 bases short and J 3 bases short, with 11 bases between. CDR3 amino acids: CAWSVRLWDTEAFF. The CDR3 bases are TGTGCCTGGAGTGTACGACTCTGGGACACTGAAGCTTTCTTT.

CDR3 bases: TGCAGTGCTGACTCAGGGTACGAGCAGTACTTC. Its protein is CSADSGYEQYF. The chain uses TRBV20-1 and TRBJ2-7, with a tentative D call TRBD1 (5 bases). The germline CDR1 and CDR2 sequences are DFQATT and SNEGSKA (reference sequence). The CDR3 length is 11 residues. Between the trimmed V and J ends, which lost 5 bases and 4 bases, there was a span of 9 bases.

In this sample, this clonotype turned up many times. The J gene is TRBJ2-5, the V gene TRBV29-1, with 7 bases fitting TRBD1. This CDR3 comprises 13 residues. The V and J ends lost 3 bases and 3 bases, in that order; junction bases with no gene match: 4. Germline CDR1 reads SQVTM; CDR2 reads ANQGSEA. The CDR3 protein is CSVEQGGEETQYF. The CDR3 DNA reads TGCAGCGTTGAGCAAGGGGGCGAAGAGACCCAGTACTTC.

The J gene is TRBJ2-7, the V gene TRBV11-2; a possible D gene is TRBD1 (6 bases). Germline CDR1 is SGHAT and CDR2 is FQNNGV. There are 15 residues in the CDR3. Trimming cost V 5 bases and J 2 bases, with 16 bases left between them. The CDR3 sequence is CASSPAGTPPYEQYF. In nucleotides, the CDR3 is TGTGCCAGCAGCCCCGCCGGGACACCGCCCTACGAGCAGTACTTC. The full variable domain, completed using reference TRBV11-2 and TRBJ2-7, is EAGVAQSPRYKIIEKRQSVAFWCNPISGHATLYWYQQILGQGPKLLIQFQNNGVVDDSQLPKDRFSAERLKGVDSTLKIQPAKLEDSAVYLCASSPAGTPPYEQYFGPGTRLTVT.

The V and J genes are TRBV7-6 and TRBJ2-7, with D perhaps matching TRBD1 (6 bases). V lost 5 bases, J lost 3 bases, and 11 bases lay in between. The CDR3 spans 13 residues. The germline gives CDR1 SGHVS, CDR2 FNYEAQ. CDR3: CASSQGQFYEQYF. The CDR3 DNA sequence: TGTGCCAGCAGCCAAGGACAGTTCTACGAGCAGTACTTC. Variable domain in full (rest from reference TRBV7-6 and TRBJ2-7): GAGVSQSPRYKVTKRGQDVALRCDPISGHVSLYWYRQALGQGPEFLTYFNYEAQQDKSGLPNDRFSAERPEGSISTLTIQRTEQRDSAMYRCASSQGQFYEQYFGPGTRLTVT.

The chain links TRBV27 to TRBJ1-1; 10 bases are a match to TRBD1. CDR3 length equals 14 residues. The J segment lost 4 bases and the V segment lost 5 bases, leaving 4 bases of the junction unmatched. Germline V gene data show CDR1 as MNHEY and CDR2 as SMNVEV (reference sequence). CDR3 loop: CASSPRTGGTEAFF. Written as DNA, the CDR3 is TGTGCCAGCAGTCCCAGGACAGGGGGCACTGAAGCTTTCTTT.

The chain carries TRBV9 and TRBJ1-5; possible D gene TRBD1, 6 bases. The CDR3 is made up of 15 amino acids. CDR1 and CDR2 (germline): SGDLS, YYNGEE. Trimming cost V 4 bases and J 5 bases, with 16 bases left between them. The CDR3 is CASSPRQEEDQPQHF. In nucleotides, the CDR3 is TGTGCCAGCAGCCCCCGACAGGAAGAGGATCAGCCCCAGCATTTT. Complete variable domain (other parts from reference TRBV9 and TRBJ1-5): DSGVTQTPKHLITATGQRVTLRCSPRSGDLSVYWYQQSLDQGLQFLIQYYNGEERAKGNILERFSAQQFPDLHSELNLSSLELGDSALYFCASSPRQEEDQPQHFGDGTRLSIL.

The genes are TRBV12-3 or TRBV12-4 and TRBJ2-2; D gene uncertain. V dropped 4 bases and J dropped 4 bases, with 7 bases sitting between them. The CDR3 sequence is 13 residues long. Here the CDR3 DNA reads TGTGCCAGCAGTTGGGATGGCACCGGGGAGCTGTTTTTT. It translates to CASSWDGTGELFF.

This clonotype has ten or more counts. The rearrangement links TRBV5-8 to TRBJ2-3, with a possible D match to TRBD2 (6 bases). Per germline, CDR1 SGHTS and CDR2 YDEGEE. The CDR3 spans 15 residues. Trimming left V 3 bases short and J 2 bases short, with 13 bases between. The CDR3 protein is CASSSRRGPTDTQYF. In DNA, the CDR3 is TGTGCCAGCAGCTCGAGGAGGGGACCCACAGATACGCAGTATTTT.

The sample holds a few counts of this clonotype. This chain connects TRBV10-3 to TRBJ1-2; 7 bases agree with TRBD1. Trimming removed 0 bases from V and 8 bases from J; junction bases left unmatched: 12. Germline V gives CDR1 ENHRY, CDR2 SYGVKD. The length of the CDR3 is 16 residues. The chain's CDR3 is CAISESTPYRGEGYTF. The CDR3 nucleotides are TGTGCCATCAGTGAGTCGACTCCATACAGGGGCGAGGGCTACACCTTC.

This clonotype occurred many times. The chain combines TRBV5-1 with TRBJ2-1; perhaps TRBD1 as D (6 bases). Trimming removed 7 bases at V and 6 bases at J, with 14 bases between. This CDR3 region has 13 residues. Germline CDR1 reads SGHRS; CDR2 reads YFSETQ. The CDR3 region is CASAQGLINEQFF. DNA of the CDR3: TGCGCCAGCGCCCAGGGGCTGATCAATGAGCAGTTCTTC.